This TCR beta chain was documented in a study of CD8+ T cells in alopecia areata. About the study: The drug, oral tofacitinib, was given to treated patients at 5 to 10 mg twice daily.

Treatment denoted: oral pan-JAK inhibitor, 5-10 mg twice daily. As part of sample collection, lesional scalp punch biopsies and peripheral blood were taken from alopecia areata patients. In germline, CDR1 is GTSNPN, CDR2 SVGIG (reference sequence). The CDR3 spans 13 residues. Deletions cut 7 bases from V and 6 bases from J, with 15 bases between. This clone was detected only a few times. Antigen: not known. The sequencing template was cDNA reverse transcribed from extracted RNA. Profiling relied on immunoSEQ multiplex PCR, and the TCRdb table lists in-frame clones only, not all of them. This sample has under 20,000 clones, with 59% found just once. Points from the study as a whole: Among the top 100, expanded CD8+ clones were significantly decreased by tofacitinib, as was scalp clonality. Scalp sequencing captures resident alphabeta T cells of normal skin too.

This rearrangement joins TRBV30 to TRBJ1-4; TRBD1 is a possible D gene (6 bases). The input for sequencing was skin, taken at week 4, from a patient treated with tofacitinib. The clonotype originates from a human donor with alopecia areata. DNA for the CDR3: TGTGCCTTCTCGGAGGGGGGATATGAAAAACTGTTTTTT. Its translation is CAFSEGGYEKLFF.